This T cell receptor (beta chain) was sequenced for a study of blood T cell repertoires in COVID-19. Study-wide background: Samples representing acute and convalescent COVID-19 were sourced from the United States, Italy and Spain.

Measured with immunoSEQ multiplex PCR; TCRdb has only the in-frame clones, and not every one. The repertoire holds about 210,000 clones, 92% seen once, with approximately 1.2% in the top ten. As concerns this clone: A read error may account for a junction end that differs from germline.

The germline gives CDR1 SSHAT, CDR2 FNYEAQ (reference sequence). The CDR3 covers 15 residues. The specimen sequenced was peripheral blood. The clonotype comes from a man under 40 with acute or convalescent COVID-19. The V gene is TRBV7-7, the J gene TRBJ2-2; 9 bases map to TRBD1. The CDR3 is CASTPGQGWSGELFF. CDR3 sequence (DNA): TGTGCTAGCACCCCGGGACAGGGTTGGTCCGGGGAGCTGTTTTTT. Supplemented by reference TRBV7-7 and TRBJ2-2, the full variable domain reads GAGVSQSPRYKVTKRGQDVTLRCDPISSHATLYWYQQALGQGPEFLTYFNYEAQPDKSGLPSDRFSAERPEGSISTLTIQRTEQRDSAMYRCASTPGQGWSGELFFGEGSRLTVL.